The T cell receptor beta chain described here comes from a study of shared clonotypes between healthy human individuals. This CDR3 has 17 residues. V was pared by 5 bases and J by 0 bases, with 17 bases between. CDR1 is SGHAT and CDR2 is FQDESV in the germline V gene (reference sequence). Study-level findings and limits: Clonotype sharing among donors was expected to depend on sequencing depth. In contrast to clonotypes shared by all four donors, non-shared clonotypes had lower generation probabilities.

As for this clone: Its antigen is as yet unknown.

Several immunoSEQ 96-well plates shared each subset's DNA, each plate a replicate. Using immunoSEQ multiplex PCR, the repertoire was profiled, and TCRdb retains in-frame clones only, with some absent. The sample includes a few million clones, 85% to 95% of them seen just once. In the CD4+ fraction, cells were divided into CD45RA+ naive and CD45RA-negative memory subsets. The source of this sequence is a man aged 18 to 30 in good health. Some clones in this sample may be carry-over from other donors' samples. The chain uses TRBV11-1 and TRBJ1-3, with D tentatively TRBD1 (6 bases). Sequenced: naive CD4+ T cells from PBMCs. Subset of the sample: CD45RA+ positively selected. In DNA form, the CDR3 reads TGTGCCAGCAGCCCTGCCGGACAGCTTACCTCTGGAAACACCATATATTTT. Translation gives CASSPAGQLTSGNTIYF. Variable domain in full (rest from reference TRBV11-1 and TRBJ1-3): EAEVAQSPRYKITEKSQAVAFWCDPISGHATLYWYRQILGQGPELLVQFQDESVVDDSQLPKDRFSAERLKGVDSTLKIQPAELGDSAMYLCASSPAGQLTSGNTIYFGEGSWLTVV.